The source of this T cell receptor (beta chain) is a study of blood T cell repertoires in COVID-19. Authors' methods: Nucleated cell number was recorded as an estimate derived from reference gene primer amplification. The method was immunoSEQ multiplex PCR; TCRdb's version includes in-frame clones alone and lacks a portion of them. For V, J and clone size, that table is used; D and trimming come from the DNA. The sample contains 250,000 to 350,000 clones, more than 85% of which appear only once. Germline-derived CDR1 and CDR2 are SGHTA and FQGTGA. Trimming left V 2 bases short and J 6 bases short, with 17 bases between. The CDR3 is 16 amino acids.

V gene TRBV7-3 combines with J gene TRBJ2-1; maybe TRBD2 (6 bases). Sequenced: PBMCs or T cells enriched from blood (not recorded which). This clonotype originated in a young woman who had recovered from COVID-19. The CDR3 DNA follows: TGTGCCAGCAGCTTAGTGGGTGGGGGAGGACTCAATGAGCAGTTCTTC. Protein: CASSLVGGGGLNEQFF.